This T cell receptor (beta chain) appears in the sequencing data of a study of Ad26.COV2.S vaccination and SARS-CoV-2 variants. Clones were read by immunoSEQ multiplex PCR, and TCRdb kept only the in-frame ones, dropping some. The sample holds roughly 250,000 clones; approximately 90% are singletons and the top ten take roughly 3%. The germline CDR1 and CDR2 sequences are SGDLS and YYNGEE. Germline trimming cut 3 bases from V and 6 bases from J; bases unmatched to any gene: 7. This CDR3 has 15 residues. Stated treatment: roughly 19 received Ad26.COV2.S at low or high dose, single or two shots; roughly five received placebo; per-sample allocation not given. Day 63 after the first vaccine or placebo injection was the time point for sampling.

The receptor's source is a person aged 18-60 years who received the Ad26.COV2.S COVID-19 vaccine or a placebo. The sample was peripheral blood, taken in a trial of Ad26.COV2.S vaccine versus placebo. V usage is TRBV9 and J usage is TRBJ2-2; 8 nucleotides line up with TRBD1. The CDR3 DNA reads TGTGCCAGCAGCGAATTACAGGGGGTTGCCGGGGAGCTGTTTTTT. Its translation: CASSELQGVAGELFF.